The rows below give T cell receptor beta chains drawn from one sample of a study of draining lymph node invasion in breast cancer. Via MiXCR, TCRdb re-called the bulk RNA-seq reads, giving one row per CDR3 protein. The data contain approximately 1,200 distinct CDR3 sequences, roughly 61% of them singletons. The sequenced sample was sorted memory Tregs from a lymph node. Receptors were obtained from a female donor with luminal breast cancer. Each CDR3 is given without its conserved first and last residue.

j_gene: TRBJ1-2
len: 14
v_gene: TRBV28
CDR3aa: ASNEQGRTPGYGYT

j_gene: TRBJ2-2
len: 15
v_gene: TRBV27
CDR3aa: ASTNPPLAGGLRELF

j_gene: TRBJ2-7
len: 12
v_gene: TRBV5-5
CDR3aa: ASTRGDRVYEQY

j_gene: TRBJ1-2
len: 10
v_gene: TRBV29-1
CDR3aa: SVARVDYGYT

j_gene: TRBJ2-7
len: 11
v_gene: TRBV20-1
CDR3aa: SASMGQNYEQY

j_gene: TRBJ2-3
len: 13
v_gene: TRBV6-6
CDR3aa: ASSYQGANTDTQY

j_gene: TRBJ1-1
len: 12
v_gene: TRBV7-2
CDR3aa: ASSSGGGNTEAF

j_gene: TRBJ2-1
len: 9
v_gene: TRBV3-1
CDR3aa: ASSSRHEQF

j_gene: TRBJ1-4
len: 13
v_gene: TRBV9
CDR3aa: ASSVEQGTYEKLF

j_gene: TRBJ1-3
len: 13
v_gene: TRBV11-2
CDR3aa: ASSLDRLSGNTIY

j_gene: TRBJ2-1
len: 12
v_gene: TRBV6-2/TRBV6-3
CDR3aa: ASSYSAGRDEQF

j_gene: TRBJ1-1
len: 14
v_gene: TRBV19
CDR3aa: ASSLKGPQGGTEAF

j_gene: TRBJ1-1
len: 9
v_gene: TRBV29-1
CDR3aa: SVAVGTEAF

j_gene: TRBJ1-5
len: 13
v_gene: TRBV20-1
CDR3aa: SASSVVAGNQPQH

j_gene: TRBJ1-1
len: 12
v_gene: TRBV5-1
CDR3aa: ASSLAQGVTEAF

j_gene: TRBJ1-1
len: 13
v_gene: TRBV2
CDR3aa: ASSASRGLNTEAF

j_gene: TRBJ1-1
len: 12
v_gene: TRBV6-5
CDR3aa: ASSPLGPNTEAF

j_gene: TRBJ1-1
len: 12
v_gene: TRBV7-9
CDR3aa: ASSLQGSNTEAF

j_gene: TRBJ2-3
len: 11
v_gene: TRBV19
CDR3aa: ASRKRGTDTQY

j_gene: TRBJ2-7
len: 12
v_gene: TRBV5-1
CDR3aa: ASSAMTGNGEQY